This paragraph reports one T cell receptor beta chain. Indicated treatment: randomized to nivolumab then ipilimumab (arm A) or the reverse (arm B). No patient had prior DNA-damaging chemotherapy. Assay: immunoSEQ multiplex PCR; the TCRdb copy retains only in-frame clones and omits some. In the table there are over a thousand clones, approximately 24% of which are singletons. CDR3 length: 20 residues. Germline V gene data show CDR1 as GTSNPN and CDR2 as SVGIG (reference sequence). The V gene end was trimmed by 1 base and the J gene end by 0 bases; junction bases not matched to a gene: 18. This entry comes from a study of sequential checkpoint blockade in melanoma.

The sequencing here drew on tumor tissue (inferred from file names), taken from a patient given nivolumab and ipilimumab in sequence. The genes are TRBV30 and TRBJ2-1, with TRBD2 matching 7 bases. This sequence originates from a human donor with melanoma. CDR3 residues: CAWSARSLGERGLSYNEQFF. In DNA form, the CDR3 reads TGTGCCTGGAGTGCACGAAGTTTGGGGGAGCGGGGACTCTCCTACAATGAGCAGTTCTTC.